Given below is one T cell receptor beta chain in context. The antigen is undetermined. The PCR used 60 Vbeta and 13 Jbeta primers. This table comes from immunoSEQ multiplex PCR, and its TCRdb copy is limited to in-frame clones, with some not included. In the table there are fewer than 200,000 clones, less than 80% of which are singletons. This record comes from a study of cytomegalovirus exposure and HLA in healthy donors. Study at large: Drawn from HLA-typed donors, around 85 million unique TCRs were held in an early data release. Study observations and caveats: In an earlier analysis, productive rearrangement rates for most beta V segments clustered near 87% or 30%.

The sequenced sample was PBMCs. The receptor comes from a female donor in good health and CMV-seronegative.

CDR3 region: CASSPTAGSTDTQYF. As DNA, the CDR3 is TGCGCCAGCAGCCCGACGGCGGGGAGCACAGATACGCAGTATTTT. The J gene is TRBJ2-3, the V gene TRBV5-1, with a tentative D call TRBD2 (6 bases). The V gene lost 4 bases and the J gene lost 0 bases, with 12 bases spanning the gap. This CDR3 is built from 15 residues. CDR1 and CDR2 (germline): SGHRS, YFSETQ.